This T cell receptor beta chain is drawn from a study of blood T cell repertoires in COVID-19. About the research overall: Spain, Italy and the United States supplied samples that represented acute and convalescent COVID-19.

Under the authors' procedure: Estimation of nucleated cell counts relied on the amplification of reference gene primers. This table comes from immunoSEQ multiplex PCR, and its TCRdb copy is limited to in-frame clones, with some not included. For V, J and clone size, that table is used; D and trimming come from the DNA. The repertoire holds a few hundred thousand clones, with roughly nine tenths as singletons. Researchers sorted participants into cohorts using their self-reported clinical history. The CDR3 has 13 residues. CDR1 and CDR2 from the germline V gene are MNHEY and SMNVEV (reference sequence). V gave up 5 bases and J gave up 4 bases, with 11 bases separating them.

The receptor comes from a man aged 18-30 years who had recovered from COVID-19. The chain is built from TRBV27 and TRBJ1-2; no clear D. The sequenced sample consisted of PBMCs or T cells enriched from blood (not recorded which). CDR3 DNA sequence: TGTGCCAGCAGTGGATCAGGAAGCTATGGCTACACCTTC. Its translation: CASSGSGSYGYTF.